A single sample gave rise to the 14 T cell receptor beta chains below, sequenced in a study of T-cell reconstitution after alpha-beta-depleted transplantation in children. This sample's TCRbeta library carried unique molecular identifier barcodes. TCRdb called the PCR reads again in MiXCR, with one record for every CDR3 protein. The table includes under 300,000 distinct CDR3 sequences, approximately 9.8% detected once. The sample was PBMCs from the stem cell graft donor, taken from the stem cell graft. The receptors were gathered from a human donor who donated a stem cell graft to a child with SCID.

Many counts were recorded for this clonotype. V and J are TRBV12-3 or TRBV12-4 and TRBJ2-5; D is uncertain. The CDR3 has 15 amino acids. V was pared by 1 base and J by 4 bases, with 13 bases between. This CDR3 reads CASSLGGREGETQYF. CDR3 coding DNA: TGTGCCAGCAGTTTAGGGGGAAGGGAAGGAGAGACCCAGTACTTC.

The V gene is TRBV6-1, the J gene TRBJ1-1; TRBD1 is a possible D gene (6 bases). The CDR3 covers 15 residues. CDR1 and CDR2 (germline): MNHNS, SASEGT. The V and J ends lost 6 bases and 10 bases respectively, with 24 bases between them. For the CDR3, the DNA is TGTGCCAGCAGAAAACTCCCGGGGGGCCTACCGGGAGCTTTCTTT. Translation: CASRKLPGGLPGAFF.

In this sample, this clonotype turned up many times. The chain employs TRBV20-1 and TRBJ1-5, with 8 bases aligning to TRBD1. V gave up 4 bases and J gave up 6 bases; unmatched junction bases: 11. Germline V gene sequence: CDR1 DFQATT, CDR2 SNEGSKA (reference sequence). The length of the CDR3 is 15 residues. Written as DNA, the CDR3 is TGCAGTGCTACATCTACGACAGGGGCGGGTCAGCCCCAGCATTTT. This translates into CSATSTTGAGQPQHF.

This clonotype occurred many times. This chain joins TRBV6-1 and TRBJ1-2, with 10 bases matching TRBD1. This CDR3 has 15 residues. Trimming took 7 bases from V and 2 from J; bases not matched to a gene: 7. The germline gives CDR1 MNHNS, CDR2 SASEGT. CDR3 amino acids: CASKKPGQGNYGYTF. The DNA for the CDR3 is TGTGCCAGCAAAAAACCGGGACAGGGGAACTATGGCTACACCTTC.

This clonotype was seen at least ten times. The V and J genes are TRBV20-1 and TRBJ1-5, with D perhaps TRBD1 (6 bases). Germline V lookup: CDR1 DFQATT, CDR2 SNEGSKA (reference sequence). V lost 0 bases to trimming and J lost 4 bases, with 13 bases between them. The CDR3 runs to 15 residues. The CDR3 is CSARDPQGRNQPQHF. DNA of the CDR3: TGCAGTGCTAGAGATCCGCAGGGGCGAAATCAGCCCCAGCATTTT.

This clonotype was counted at least ten times. The V call is TRBV6-1, the J call TRBJ1-5; D gene unclear. Germline-derived CDR1 and CDR2 are MNHNS and SASEGT. The V end was cut by 8 bases, the J end by 2 bases, with 13 bases between. This CDR3 region has 14 residues. The CDR3 sequence is CASGRMSGNQPQHF. Written as DNA, the CDR3 is TGTGCCAGCGGACGGATGAGTGGCAATCAGCCCCAGCATTTT.

This clonotype was seen ten or more times. The rearrangement links TRBV20-1 to TRBJ1-1; D remains ambiguous. The CDR3 has 13 residues. V was cut by 2 bases and J by 0 bases, with 7 bases left in between. Germline lookup yields CDR1 DFQATT and CDR2 SNEGSKA (reference sequence). The CDR3 nucleotides are TGCAGTGCTAGACATATCATGAACACTGAAGCTTTCTTT. Amino acids: CSARHIMNTEAFF.

The table lists this clonotype with many counts. The chain uses TRBV10-3 and TRBJ2-2; 10 positions agree with TRBD1. The CDR3 extends over 15 amino acids. CDR1 and CDR2 from the germline V gene are ENHRY and SYGVKD. V shed 6 bases, J shed 3 bases, and the junction held 4 bases outside the gene matches. The CDR3 loop reads CAISRTGGDTGELFF. The CDR3 nucleotides read TGTGCCATCAGCCGGACAGGGGGGGACACCGGGGAGCTGTTTTTT.

The V gene is TRBV7-9, the J gene TRBJ2-7, with 8 nucleotides matching TRBD1. This CDR3 contains 16 residues. V was pared by 5 bases and J by 1 base, with 10 bases of the junction left unmatched. Germline values: CDR1 SEHNR, CDR2 FQNEAQ (reference sequence). CDR3 sequence: CASSTFRGRGSYEQYF. The CDR3 DNA reads as TGTGCCAGCAGCACCTTCAGGGGGCGCGGTTCCTACGAGCAGTACTTC.

The sample holds many counts of this clonotype. The chain links TRBV6-2 or TRBV6-3 to TRBJ2-2; 8 bases fit TRBD1. The V segment lost 2 bases and the J segment 6 bases; nucleotides outside the gene matches: 2. Germline V lookup: CDR1 MNHEY, CDR2 SVGEGT. CDR3 length: 14 amino acids. CDR3 sequence: CASSYGTGPGELFF. In nucleotides, the CDR3 is TGTGCCAGCAGTTACGGGACAGGTCCCGGGGAGCTGTTTTTT.

In its sample, this clonotype was seen many times. This rearrangement joins TRBV27 to TRBJ1-5; 7 bases line up with TRBD1. Germline-derived CDR1 and CDR2 are MNHEY and SMNVEV (reference sequence). With 5 bases clipped from V and 7 bases from J, the junction kept 5 bases outside the gene matches. The CDR3 totals 13 residues. Written as DNA, the CDR3 is TGTGCCAGCAGTCCCAGGGGGGAACAGCCCCAGCATTTT. Translation: CASSPRGEQPQHF.

This clonotype appeared many times. The chain recombines TRBV9 with TRBJ1-2, with 9 nucleotides matching TRBD1. From germline, CDR1 is SGDLS and CDR2 YYNGEE. J lost 3 bases, V lost 6 bases, and 3 bases had no gene match. The CDR3 is 13 residues long. CDR3 nucleotide sequence: TGTGCCAGCACCCGGGACAGGGACTATGGCTACACCTTC. Protein sequence: CASTRDRDYGYTF.

The chain's CDR3 is CAWIPARDTGNEQFF. For the CDR3, the DNA is TGTGCCTGGATCCCCGCCAGGGATACTGGCAATGAGCAGTTCTTC. This chain joins TRBV30 and TRBJ2-1; maybe TRBD1 (5 bases). With 4 bases removed from V and 6 bases from J, the gap between germline ends came to 19 bases. The CDR3 extends over 15 amino acids. The V gene's germline CDR1 is GTSNPN and CDR2 SVGIG (reference sequence).

This chain joins TRBV20-1 and TRBJ2-5; D might be TRBD2 (7 bases). The CDR3 sequence is 16 residues long. Germline V gene lookup returns CDR1 DFQATT and CDR2 SNEGSKA (reference sequence). V lost 5 bases and J 4 bases, leaving 23 bases between the germline ends. Here the CDR3 reads CSADHLGGGGRETQYF. For the CDR3, the DNA is TGCAGTGCTGACCATTTAGGGGGGGGGGGCAGAGAGACCCAGTACTTC.